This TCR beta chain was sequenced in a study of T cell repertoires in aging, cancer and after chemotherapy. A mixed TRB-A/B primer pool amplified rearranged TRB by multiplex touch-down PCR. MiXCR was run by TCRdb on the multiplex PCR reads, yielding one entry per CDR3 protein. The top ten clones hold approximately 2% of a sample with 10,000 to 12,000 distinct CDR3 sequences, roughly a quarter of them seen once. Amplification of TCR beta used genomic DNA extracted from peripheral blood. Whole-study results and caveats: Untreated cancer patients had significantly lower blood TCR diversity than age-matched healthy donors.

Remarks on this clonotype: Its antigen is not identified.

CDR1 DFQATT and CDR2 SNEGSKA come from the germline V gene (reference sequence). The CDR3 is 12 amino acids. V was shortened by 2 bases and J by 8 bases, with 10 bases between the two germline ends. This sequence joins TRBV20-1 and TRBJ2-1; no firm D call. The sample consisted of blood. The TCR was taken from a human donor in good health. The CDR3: CSARLVQDEQFF. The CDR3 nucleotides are TGCAGTGCTAGATTGGTTCAGGATGAGCAGTTCTTC.